Listed here are 17 T cell receptor beta chains from one sample, sequenced in a study of cytomegalovirus exposure and HLA in healthy donors. This PCR relied on a set of 60 Vbeta primers and 13 Jbeta primers. Data came from immunoSEQ multiplex PCR; TCRdb stores just in-frame clones and leaves some out. The top ten clones hold 4.5% of a sample with some 150,000 clones, approximately 80% of them seen once. Material: PBMCs. Receptors originate from a woman aged 45-65 years in good health and CMV-seropositive.

This clone has only one observation. V is TRBV18 and J is TRBJ2-7; D remains unclear. V lost 2 bases and J 2 bases, leaving 7 bases between the germline ends. The CDR3 runs 13 residues. CDR1 is KGHSH and CDR2 is LQKENI in the germline V gene. This CDR3 reads CASSPTRAYEQYF. The CDR3 coding sequence is TGTGCCAGCTCACCAACTCGGGCCTACGAGCAGTACTTC.

The genes are TRBV27 and TRBJ2-7; 11 bases align to TRBD1. Germline-derived CDR1 and CDR2 are MNHEY and SMNVEV (reference sequence). This CDR3 comprises 15 residues. The trim removed 4 bases at V and 5 bases at J, leaving 7 bases unmatched. CDR3 DNA sequence: TGTGCCAGCAGTTGGGGGACAGGGGGTTTTGACGAGCAGTACTTC. This codes for CASSWGTGGFDEQYF.

The chain links TRBV2 to TRBJ1-2; TRBD1 agrees at 7 bases. This CDR3 is 15 amino acids long. The J segment lost 4 bases and the V segment lost 3 bases, leaving 8 bases of the junction unmatched. Germline V gene data show CDR1 as SNHLY and CDR2 as FYNNEI. The CDR3 spells CASSDWAGGFYGYTF. As DNA, the CDR3 is TGTGCCAGCAGTGATTGGGCAGGGGGGTTCTATGGCTACACCTTC.

This clone was detected a few times. The J gene is TRBJ2-3, the V gene TRBV4-1, with 7 bases identical to TRBD2. The trim removed 4 bases at V and 2 bases at J, leaving 9 bases unmatched. CDR1 MGHRA and CDR2 YSYEKL come from the germline V gene. The CDR3 has 16 residues. The CDR3 sequence: CASSLAVGGFTDTQYF. The CDR3 DNA reads as TGCGCCAGCAGCCTTGCGGTGGGAGGGTTCACAGATACGCAGTATTTT.

This chain connects TRBV7-2 to TRBJ1-3; no clear D gene. In germline, CDR1 is SGHTA, CDR2 FQGNSA. With 2 bases removed from V and 4 bases from J, the gap between germline ends came to 9 bases. The length of the CDR3 is 14 residues. The CDR3 DNA reads as TGTGCCAGCAGCTTATCCGGGGTCGGAAACACCATATATTTT. Translated, it gives CASSLSGVGNTIYF.

The chain has TRBV28 and TRBJ2-7, with 8 bases matching TRBD1. Germline lookup yields CDR1 MDHEN and CDR2 SYDVKM. The CDR3 has 13 residues. V shed 6 bases, J shed 6 bases, and the junction held 7 bases outside the gene matches. The CDR3 protein is CASSDRGPREQYF. The CDR3 DNA reads as TGTGCCAGCAGCGACAGGGGTCCTCGCGAGCAGTACTTC. Full variable domain (missing parts from reference TRBV28 and TRBJ2-7): DVKVTQSSRYLVKRTGEKVFLECVQDMDHENMFWYRQDPGLGLRLIYFSYDVKMKEKGDIPEGYSVSREKKERFSLILESASTNQTSMYLCASSDRGPREQYFGPGTRLTVT.

This clone was picked up one time. The J gene is TRBJ2-1, the V gene TRBV25-1; 7 bases agree with TRBD2. V gave up 6 bases and J gave up 11 bases; unmatched junction bases: 7. This CDR3 region has 12 residues. The germline gives CDR1 MGHDK, CDR2 SYGVNS. The CDR3 protein is CASSEGEGQQFF. In DNA form, the CDR3 reads TGTGCCAGCAGCGAAGGGGAGGGACAGCAGTTCTTC. Looking up the rest from reference TRBV25-1 and TRBJ2-1 gives the full variable domain: EADIYQTPRYLVIGTGKKITLECSQTMGHDKMYWYQQDPGMELHLIHYSYGVNSTEKGDLSSESTVSRIRTEHFPLTLESARPSHTSQYLCASSEGEGQQFFGPGTRLTVL.

For this clone: An end of the junction differs from the germline gene, which may be a read error. The identical CDR3 is also encoded by other nucleotide sequences in the sample. V is TRBV7-7 and J is TRBJ1-4; 9 nucleotides line up with TRBD1. CDR1 is SSHAT, CDR2 FNYEAQ, per germline (reference sequence). The CDR3 sequence is 14 residues long. The CDR3 is CASSPLTGGEKLFF. Here the CDR3 DNA reads TGTGCTAGCAGCCCTCTCACAGGGGGCGAAAAACTGTTTTTT.

Only a few counts were recorded for this clone. The J gene is TRBJ2-7, the V gene TRBV7-9; 7 bases line up with TRBD1. The CDR3 consists of 14 residues. CDR1 and CDR2 (germline): SEHNR, FQNEAQ (reference sequence). V lost 1 base, J lost 3 bases, and 3 bases stayed unmatched. DNA for the CDR3: TGTGCCAGCAGCTTAGAGAGGGGGCTCTACGAGCAGTACTTC. Its protein product is CASSLERGLYEQYF.

The V gene is TRBV5-1, the J gene TRBJ2-4; 8 bases agree with TRBD1. Germline-derived CDR1 and CDR2 are SGHRS and YFSETQ. The CDR3 runs 14 residues. Losses at the gene ends were 4 bases for V and 5 bases for J; bases not matched to a gene: 5. CDR3 nucleotides: TGCGCCAGCAGCACGCTGACAGGGGAAAACATTCAGTACTTC. It encodes CASSTLTGENIQYF.

The chain joins TRBV19 to TRBJ2-3; 7 positions agree with TRBD2. Germline trimming cut 3 bases from V and 0 bases from J; bases unmatched to any gene: 0. CDR1 and CDR2 from the germline V gene are LNHDA and SQIVND (reference sequence). The length of the CDR3 is 14 residues. Here the CDR3 reads CASSISGSTDTQYF. DNA of the CDR3: TGTGCCAGTAGTATTAGCGGGAGCACAGATACGCAGTATTTT.

This clone has only a few counts. The V call is TRBV4-3, the J call TRBJ1-4; 9 bases map to TRBD1. With V trimmed by 0 bases and J by 8 bases, 13 bases remained unmatched. This CDR3 is 18 amino acids long. The germline gives CDR1 LGHNA, CDR2 YSLEER. CDR3 DNA: TGCGCCAGCAGCCAAGAGGGCCCTCTAGGACAGGGGTGGGAAAAACTGTTTTTT. This gives the protein CASSQEGPLGQGWEKLFF.

The chain is built from TRBV5-1 and TRBJ2-1, with 13 bases aligning to TRBD2. Germline values: CDR1 SGHRS, CDR2 YFSETQ. The V segment lost 0 bases and the J segment 6 bases; nucleotides outside the gene matches: 3. The CDR3 has 16 residues. CDR3 region: CASSLAGLAGTNEQFF. CDR3 DNA sequence: TGCGCCAGCAGCTTGGCGGGACTAGCGGGGACCAATGAGCAGTTCTTC.

The chain employs TRBV5-8 and TRBJ1-4; 9 bases line up with TRBD1. J gave up 10 bases and V 3 bases, and 13 bases lay outside the gene matches. The CDR3 sequence is 16 residues long. Germline values: CDR1 SGHTS, CDR2 YDEGEE. The CDR3 loop reads CASSSKPGQGTSKLFF. The CDR3, as DNA: TGTGCCAGCAGCTCGAAGCCGGGACAGGGAACGTCAAAACTGTTTTTT.

This clone showed up just a few times. The chain uses TRBV7-2 and TRBJ2-1; maybe TRBD2 (6 bases). Germline CDR1 and CDR2: SGHTA and FQGNSA. The CDR3 is made up of 15 amino acids. V shed 7 bases and J shed 4 bases, with 17 bases lying between them. This CDR3 is CASTINRGSYNEQFF. The CDR3, as DNA: TGTGCCAGCACCATAAATCGGGGGTCATACAATGAGCAGTTCTTC.

The chain joins TRBV7-9 to TRBJ2-3; D possibly corresponds to TRBD2 (5 bases). The CDR3 is made up of 15 amino acids. Germline loops: CDR1 SEHNR, CDR2 FQNEAQ (reference sequence). V was trimmed by 3 bases and J by 4 bases, leaving 14 bases between them. The CDR3 DNA follows: TGTGCCAGCAGCTTTCGTGAAGTCGGGGCAGATACGCAGTATTTT. Protein: CASSFREVGADTQYF. The variable domain in full, with the rest retrieved from reference TRBV7-9 and TRBJ2-3, is DTGVSQNPRHKITKRGQNVTFRCDPISEHNRLYWYRQTLGQGPEFLTYFQNEAQLEKSRLLSDRFSAERPKGSFSTLEIQRTEQGDSAMYLCASSFREVGADTQYFGPGTRLTVL.

The chain uses TRBV18 and TRBJ2-1, with a tentative D call TRBD2 (6 bases). The CDR3 length is 14 residues. V lost 4 bases to trimming and J lost 5 bases, with 12 bases between them. Germline CDR1 is KGHSH and CDR2 is LQKENI. This CDR3 reads CASSLIAENNEQFF. The CDR3 DNA sequence: TGTGCCAGCTCACTTATAGCGGAGAACAATGAGCAGTTCTTC.